This TCR beta chain was recovered during a study of shared clonotypes between healthy human individuals. At the level of the study: Donors were two women and a few men aged 18 to 49.

Worth noting for this clone: No antigen is known for it.

The CDR3 loop spans 15 amino acids. CDR1 LGHNT and CDR2 FRNRAP come from the germline V gene. With V trimmed by 6 bases and J by 0 bases, 5 bases remained unmatched. Overall study results and limits: Incomplete sequencing of sorted subsets was indicated by rarefaction despite large depth. Non-shared clonotypes had lower generation probabilities than clonotypes shared by all four sorted-subset donors.

Partitioning of CD4+ cells yielded a CD45RA+ naive subset and a CD45RA-negative memory subset. Generated by immunoSEQ multiplex PCR, the TCRdb table keeps only in-frame clones and is missing some. The sample lists roughly 2 million clones; 90% to 96% were seen once. The V gene is TRBV12-5, the J gene TRBJ1-3; 7 bases align to TRBD1. The receptor was isolated from a man between 18 and 29 years old in good health. Sequencing input: naive CD4+ T cells sorted from blood. Documented subset: CD45RA+ positively selected. In DNA form, the CDR3 reads TGTGCTAGTGGCTCGGACAGGAGCTCTGGAAACACCATATATTTT. This sequence encodes CASGSDRSSGNTIYF.